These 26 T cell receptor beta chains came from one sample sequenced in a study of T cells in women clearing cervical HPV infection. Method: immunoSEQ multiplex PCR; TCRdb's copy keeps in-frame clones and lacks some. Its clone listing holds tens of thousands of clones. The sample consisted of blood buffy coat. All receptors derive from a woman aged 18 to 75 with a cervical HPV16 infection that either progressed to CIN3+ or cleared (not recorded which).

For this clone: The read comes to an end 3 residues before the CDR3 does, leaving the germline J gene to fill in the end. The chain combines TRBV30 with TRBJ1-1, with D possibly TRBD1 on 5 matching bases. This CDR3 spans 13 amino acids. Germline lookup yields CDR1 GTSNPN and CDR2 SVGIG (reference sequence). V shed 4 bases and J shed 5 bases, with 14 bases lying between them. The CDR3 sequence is CAWMSGLGTEAFF. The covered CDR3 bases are TGTGCCTGGATGTCGGGACTGGGGACTGAA.

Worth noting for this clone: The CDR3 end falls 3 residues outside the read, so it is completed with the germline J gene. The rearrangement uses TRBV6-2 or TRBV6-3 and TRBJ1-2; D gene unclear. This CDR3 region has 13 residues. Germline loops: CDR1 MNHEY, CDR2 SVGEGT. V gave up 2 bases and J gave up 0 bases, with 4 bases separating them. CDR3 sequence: CASSYRSNYGYTF. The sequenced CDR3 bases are TGTGCCAGCAGTTACAGGTCTAACTATGGC.

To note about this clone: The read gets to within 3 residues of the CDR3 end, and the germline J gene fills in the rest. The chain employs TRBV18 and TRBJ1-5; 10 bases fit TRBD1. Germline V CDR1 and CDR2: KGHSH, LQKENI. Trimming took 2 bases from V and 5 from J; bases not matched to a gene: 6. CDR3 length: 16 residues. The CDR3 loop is CASSPGQGVADQPQHF. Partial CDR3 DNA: TGTGCCAGCTCACCAGGACAGGGGGTCGCGGATCAGCCC.

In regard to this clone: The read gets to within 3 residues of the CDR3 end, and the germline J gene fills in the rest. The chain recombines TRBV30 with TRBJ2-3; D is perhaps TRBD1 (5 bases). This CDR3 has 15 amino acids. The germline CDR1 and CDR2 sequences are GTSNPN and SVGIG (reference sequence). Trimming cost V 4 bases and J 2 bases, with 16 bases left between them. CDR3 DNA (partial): TGTGCCTGGAACGTTCGGGCAGGGCCCACAGATACG. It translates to CAWNVRAGPTDT. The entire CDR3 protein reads CAWNVRAGPTDTQYF.

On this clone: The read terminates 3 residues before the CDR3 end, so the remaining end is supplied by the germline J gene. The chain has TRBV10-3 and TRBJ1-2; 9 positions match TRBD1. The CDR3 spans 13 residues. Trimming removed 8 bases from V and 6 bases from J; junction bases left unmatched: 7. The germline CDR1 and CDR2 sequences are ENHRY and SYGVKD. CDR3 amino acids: CAIDDRGWHGYTF. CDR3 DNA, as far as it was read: TGTGCCATCGACGACAGGGGGTGGCATGGC.

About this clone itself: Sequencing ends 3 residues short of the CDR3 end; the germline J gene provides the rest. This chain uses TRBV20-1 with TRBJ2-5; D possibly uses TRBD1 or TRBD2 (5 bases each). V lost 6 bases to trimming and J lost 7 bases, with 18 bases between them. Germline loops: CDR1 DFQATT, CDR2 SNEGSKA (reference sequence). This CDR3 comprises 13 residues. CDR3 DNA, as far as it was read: TGCAGTGCCACCTCAAGGGGCGAGGGGACC. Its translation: CSATSRGEGT. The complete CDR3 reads CSATSRGEGTQYF.

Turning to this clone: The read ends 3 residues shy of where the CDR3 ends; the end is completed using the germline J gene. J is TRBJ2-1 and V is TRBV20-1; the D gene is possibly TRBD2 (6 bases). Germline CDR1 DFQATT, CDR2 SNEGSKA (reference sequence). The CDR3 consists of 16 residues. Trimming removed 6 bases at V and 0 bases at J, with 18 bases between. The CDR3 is CSAHISGGSSYNEQFF. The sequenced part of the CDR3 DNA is TGCAGTGCACACATTTCCGGGGGTAGCTCCTACAATGAG.

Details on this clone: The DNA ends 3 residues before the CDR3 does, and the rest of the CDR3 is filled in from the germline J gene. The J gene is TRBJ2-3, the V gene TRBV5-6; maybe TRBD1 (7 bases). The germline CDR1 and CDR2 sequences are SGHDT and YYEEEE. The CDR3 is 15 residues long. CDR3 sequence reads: CASSSRDSYQETQYF. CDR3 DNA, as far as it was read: TGTGCCAGCAGCTCGCGGGACAGCTATCAAGAGACG.

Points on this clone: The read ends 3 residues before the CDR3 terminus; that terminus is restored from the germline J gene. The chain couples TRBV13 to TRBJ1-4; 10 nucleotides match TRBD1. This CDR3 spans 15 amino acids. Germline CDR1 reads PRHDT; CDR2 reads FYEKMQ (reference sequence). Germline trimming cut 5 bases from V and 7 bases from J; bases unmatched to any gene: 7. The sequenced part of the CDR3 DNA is TGTGCCAGCAGCCTCCGCGACAGGGGGCTTGAAAAA. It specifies CASSLRDRGLEK. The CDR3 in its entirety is CASSLRDRGLEKLFF.

The sequenced part of the CDR3 DNA is TGTGCCAGCAGCTTATTAGCGAGCTACGAC. Protein: CASSLLASYD. The CDR3, in full, reads CASSLLASYDYTF. The V gene is TRBV7-9, the J gene TRBJ1-2; no firm D call. The read gets to within 3 residues of the CDR3 end, and the germline J gene fills in the rest. The germline gives CDR1 SEHNR, CDR2 FQNEAQ (reference sequence). This CDR3 region has 13 residues. The full variable domain, rest sourced from reference TRBV7-9 and TRBJ1-2, is DTGVSQNPRHKITKRGQNVTFRCDPISEHNRLYWYRQTLGQGPEFLTYFQNEAQLEKSRLLSDRFSAERPKGSFSTLEIQRTEQGDSAMYLCASSLLASYDYTFGSGTRLTVV.

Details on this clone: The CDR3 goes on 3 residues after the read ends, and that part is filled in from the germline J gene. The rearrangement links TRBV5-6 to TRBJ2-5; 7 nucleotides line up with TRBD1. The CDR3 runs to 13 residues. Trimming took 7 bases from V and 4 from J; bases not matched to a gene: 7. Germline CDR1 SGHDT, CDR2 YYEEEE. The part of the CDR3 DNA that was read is TGTGCCAGCGAAAGGGGGCGCGGAGAGACC. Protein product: CASERGRGET. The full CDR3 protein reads CASERGRGETQYF.

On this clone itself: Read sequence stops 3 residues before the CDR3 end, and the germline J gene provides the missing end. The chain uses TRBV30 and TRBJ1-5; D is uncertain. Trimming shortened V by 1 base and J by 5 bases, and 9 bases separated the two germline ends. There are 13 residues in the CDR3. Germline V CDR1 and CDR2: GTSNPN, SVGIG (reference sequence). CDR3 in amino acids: CAWSDSPDQPQHF. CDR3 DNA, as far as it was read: TGTGCCTGGAGTGATTCCCCTGATCAGCCC.

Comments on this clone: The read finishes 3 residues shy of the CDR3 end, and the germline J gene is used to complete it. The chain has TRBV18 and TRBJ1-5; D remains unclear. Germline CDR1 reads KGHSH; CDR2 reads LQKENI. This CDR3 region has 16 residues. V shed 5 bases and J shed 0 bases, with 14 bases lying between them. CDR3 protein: CASSTAASYSNQPQHF. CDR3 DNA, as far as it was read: TGTGCCAGCTCAACAGCCGCTTCTTATAGCAATCAGCCC.

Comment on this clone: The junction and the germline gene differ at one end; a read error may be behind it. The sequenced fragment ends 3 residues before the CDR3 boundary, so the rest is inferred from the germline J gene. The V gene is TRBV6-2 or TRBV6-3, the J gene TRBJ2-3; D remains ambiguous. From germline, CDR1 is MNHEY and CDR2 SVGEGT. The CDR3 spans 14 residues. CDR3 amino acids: CASSYSILAETQYF. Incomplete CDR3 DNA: TGTGCCAGCAGTTACTCGATTCTTGCAGAGACG.

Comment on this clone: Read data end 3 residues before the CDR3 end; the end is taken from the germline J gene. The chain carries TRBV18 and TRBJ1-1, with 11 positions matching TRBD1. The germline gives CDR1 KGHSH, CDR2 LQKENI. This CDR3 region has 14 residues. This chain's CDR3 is CASSPRTGGERAFF. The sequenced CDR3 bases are TGTGCCAGCTCACCTAGGACAGGGGGCGAGAGG.

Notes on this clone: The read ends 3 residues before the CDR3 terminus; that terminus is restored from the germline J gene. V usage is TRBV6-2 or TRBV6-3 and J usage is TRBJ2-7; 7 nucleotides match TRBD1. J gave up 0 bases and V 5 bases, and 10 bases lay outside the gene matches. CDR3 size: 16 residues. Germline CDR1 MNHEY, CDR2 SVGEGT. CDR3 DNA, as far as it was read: TGTGCCAGCAGTCCTGTGACAGGGCACTACTCCTACGAG. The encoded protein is CASSPVTGHYSYE. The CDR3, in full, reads CASSPVTGHYSYEQYF.

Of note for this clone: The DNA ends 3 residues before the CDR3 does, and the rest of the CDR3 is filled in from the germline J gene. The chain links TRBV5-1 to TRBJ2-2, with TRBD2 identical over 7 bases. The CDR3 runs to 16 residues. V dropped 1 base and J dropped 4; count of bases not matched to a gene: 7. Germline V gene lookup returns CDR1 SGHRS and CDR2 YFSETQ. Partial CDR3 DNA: TGCGCCAGCAGCTTGTCTAGCGGTTTACGCACCGGGGAG. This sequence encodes CASSLSSGLRTGE. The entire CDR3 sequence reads CASSLSSGLRTGELFF.

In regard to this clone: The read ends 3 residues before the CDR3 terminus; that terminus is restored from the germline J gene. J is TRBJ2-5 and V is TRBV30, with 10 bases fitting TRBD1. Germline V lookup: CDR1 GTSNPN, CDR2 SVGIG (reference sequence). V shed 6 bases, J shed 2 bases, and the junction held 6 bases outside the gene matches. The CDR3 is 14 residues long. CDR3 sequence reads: CACLKDRGQETQYF. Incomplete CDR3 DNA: TGTGCCTGCCTAAAGGACAGGGGGCAAGAGACC.

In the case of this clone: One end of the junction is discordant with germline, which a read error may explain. This chain's CDR3 is CASGFGQGNYGYTF. The sequenced part of the CDR3 DNA is TGCGCCAGCGGCTTCGGGCAGGGTAACTATGGC. V gene TRBV5-1 combines with J gene TRBJ1-2, with D perhaps TRBD1 (5 bases). From the germline J gene comes the end of the CDR3, since the read stops 3 residues before it. CDR1 is SGHRS and CDR2 is YFSETQ in the germline V gene. The CDR3 extends over 14 amino acids.

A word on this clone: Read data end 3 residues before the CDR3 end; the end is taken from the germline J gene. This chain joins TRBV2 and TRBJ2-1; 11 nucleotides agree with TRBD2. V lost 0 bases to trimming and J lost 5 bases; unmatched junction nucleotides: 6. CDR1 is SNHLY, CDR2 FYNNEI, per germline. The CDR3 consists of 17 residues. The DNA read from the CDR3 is TGTGCCAGCAGTGAAGCGGTTAGCGGGAGGGGAAACAATGAG. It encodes CASSEAVSGRGNNE. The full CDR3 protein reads CASSEAVSGRGNNEQFF.

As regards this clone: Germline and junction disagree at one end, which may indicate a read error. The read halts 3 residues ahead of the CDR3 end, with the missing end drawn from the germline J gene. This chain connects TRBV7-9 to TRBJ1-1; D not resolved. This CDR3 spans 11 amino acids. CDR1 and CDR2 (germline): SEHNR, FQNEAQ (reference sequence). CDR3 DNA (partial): TGTGCCAGCAGCGAAAACAGTGAA. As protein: CASSENSE. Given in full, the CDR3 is CASSENSEAFF.

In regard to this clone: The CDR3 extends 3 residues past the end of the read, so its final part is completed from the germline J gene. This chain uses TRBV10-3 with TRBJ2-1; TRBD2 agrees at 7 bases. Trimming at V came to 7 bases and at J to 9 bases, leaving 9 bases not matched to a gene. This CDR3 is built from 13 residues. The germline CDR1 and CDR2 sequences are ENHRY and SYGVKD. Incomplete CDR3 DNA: TGTGCCATCACCGAATTCAGGGAGGGTGAG. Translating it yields CAITEFREGE. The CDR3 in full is CAITEFREGEQFF.

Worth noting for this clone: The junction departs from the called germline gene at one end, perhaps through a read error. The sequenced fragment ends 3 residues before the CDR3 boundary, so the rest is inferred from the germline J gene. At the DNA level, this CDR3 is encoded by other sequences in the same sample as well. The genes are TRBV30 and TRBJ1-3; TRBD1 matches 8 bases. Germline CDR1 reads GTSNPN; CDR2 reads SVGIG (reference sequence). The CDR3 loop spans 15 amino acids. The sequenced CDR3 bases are TGTGCCTGGAGGAGGACAGGGCTGGCTGGAAACACT. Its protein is CAWRRTGLAGNT. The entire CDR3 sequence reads CAWRRTGLAGNTIYF. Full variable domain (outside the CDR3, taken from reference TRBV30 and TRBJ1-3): SQTIHQWPATLVQPVGSPLSLECTVEGTSNPNLYWYRQAAGRGLQLLFYSVGIGQISSEVPQNLSASRPQDRQFILSSKKLLLSDSGFYLCAWRRTGLAGNTIYFGEGSWLTVV.

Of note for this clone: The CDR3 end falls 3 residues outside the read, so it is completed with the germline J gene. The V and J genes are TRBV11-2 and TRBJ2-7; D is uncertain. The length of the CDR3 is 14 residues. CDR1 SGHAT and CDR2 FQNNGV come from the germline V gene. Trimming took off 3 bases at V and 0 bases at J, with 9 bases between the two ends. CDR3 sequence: CASSFGSNSYEQYF. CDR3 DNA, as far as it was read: TGTGCCAGCAGCTTCGGGTCAAACTCCTACGAG.

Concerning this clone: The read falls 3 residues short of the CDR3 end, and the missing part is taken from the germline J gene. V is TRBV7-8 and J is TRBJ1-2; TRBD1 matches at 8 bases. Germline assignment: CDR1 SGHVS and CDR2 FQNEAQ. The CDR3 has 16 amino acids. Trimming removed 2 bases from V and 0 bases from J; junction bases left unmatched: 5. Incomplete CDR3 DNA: TGTGCCAGCAGCTTAAGGGGACAGGAATCTAACTATGGC. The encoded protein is CASSLRGQESNYG. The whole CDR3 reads CASSLRGQESNYGYTF.

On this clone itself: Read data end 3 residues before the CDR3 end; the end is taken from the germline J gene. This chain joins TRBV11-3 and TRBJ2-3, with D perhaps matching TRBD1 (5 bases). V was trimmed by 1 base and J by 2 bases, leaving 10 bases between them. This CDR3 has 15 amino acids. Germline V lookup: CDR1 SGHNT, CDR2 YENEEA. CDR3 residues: CASSLAGHLTDTQYF. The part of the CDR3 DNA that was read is TGTGCCAGCAGCTTAGCAGGACACCTCACAGATACG.